Shown below are 2 T cell receptor beta chains from a single sample sequenced in a study of cytomegalovirus exposure and HLA in healthy donors. It was with 60 Vbeta and 13 Jbeta primers that the PCR ran. Sequencing used immunoSEQ multiplex PCR; TCRdb keeps in-frame clones, though not all of them. The table lists over 75,000 clones, about 83% of them singletons. The sample taken for sequencing was PBMCs. Receptors were obtained from a woman under 30 in good health and CMV-seropositive.

This chain uses TRBV6-4 with TRBJ1-3, with a tentative D call TRBD1 (5 bases). V lost 6 bases and J 1 base, leaving 10 bases between the germline ends. The CDR3 consists of 14 residues. Germline V gene data show CDR1 as MRHNA and CDR2 as SNTAGT. CDR3 DNA: TGTGCCAGCAGAACAGGTTTATCTGGAAACACCATATATTTT. Its translation: CASRTGLSGNTIYF.

V usage is TRBV7-9 and J usage is TRBJ2-7; 11 nucleotides agree with TRBD1. There are 15 residues in the CDR3. Germline values: CDR1 SEHNR, CDR2 FQNEAQ (reference sequence). The J segment lost 1 base and the V segment lost 6 bases, leaving 5 bases of the junction unmatched. CDR3 nucleotide sequence: TGTGCCAGCAGTTCCGGGACAGGGGGTTCCTACGAGCAGTACTTC. This translates into CASSSGTGGSYEQYF.